A selection of T cell receptor beta chains follows, all from one sample in a study of Ad26.COV2.S vaccination and SARS-CoV-2 variants. TCRdb's copy holds only in-frame clones and misses some; the assay was immunoSEQ multiplex PCR. The sample shows hundreds of thousands of clones, around 92% of them seen only once. The specimen comprised peripheral blood, sampled in a trial of Ad26.COV2.S vaccine versus placebo. The origin of the receptors is a person between 18 and 59 years old who received the Ad26.COV2.S COVID-19 vaccine or a placebo. The CDR3 runs from the conserved cysteine through the conserved F or W. A D gene is named only where the DNA matches it firmly. Size tells how often a clone was seen (once, few, many) or the class of an expanded clone, and some rows leave it out.

abundance,v_gene,j_gene,len,d_gene,CDR3aa,CDR3nt
NA,TRBV6-5,TRBJ1-3,16,NA,CASSYSRANSGNTIYF,TGTGCCAGCAGTTACTCAAGGGCTAACTCTGGAAACACCATATATTTT
NA,TRBV18,TRBJ1-5,15,NA,CASSPQGHGNQPQHF,TGTGCCAGCTCACCACAGGGGCACGGCAATCAGCCCCAGCATTTT
NA,TRBV3-1/TRBV3-2,TRBJ2-5,17,NA,CASSLGGTLAEQETQYF,TGTGCCAGCAGCCTGGGTGGGACCTTAGCGGAACAAGAGACCCAGTACTTC
NA,TRBV3-1/TRBV3-2,TRBJ1-1,13,NA,CASSPSRGTEAFF,TGTGCCAGCAGCCCCAGTAGAGGGACTGAAGCTTTCTTT
NA,TRBV11-3,TRBJ1-1,13,NA,CASSVGLNTEAFF,TGTGCCAGCAGCGTCGGGTTGAACACTGAAGCTTTCTTT
NA,TRBV18,TRBJ2-3,13,TRBD1,CASSSPGQDTQYF,TGTGCCAGCTCAAGTCCGGGACAGGATACGCAGTATTTT
NA,TRBV13,TRBJ2-3,15,NA,CASSFEGRDTDTQYF,TGTGCCAGCAGCTTCGAGGGACGGGACACAGATACGCAGTATTTT
NA,TRBV10-2,TRBJ2-7,15,TRBD2,CASSSPGLADYEQYF,TGCGCCAGCAGTTCACCGGGACTAGCGGACTACGAGCAGTACTTC
once,TRBV7-3,TRBJ2-1,14,NA,CASSGTAIPGEQFF,TGTGCCAGCAGCGGCACAGCTATCCCTGGGGAGCAGTTCTTC
NA,TRBV7-8,TRBJ1-1,15,NA,CASSLAGRGGTEAFF,TGTGCCAGCAGCTTAGCGGGCAGGGGCGGGACTGAAGCTTTCTTT
NA,TRBV4-3,TRBJ2-2,19,TRBD2,CASSQEASGGPDMTGELFF,TGCGCCAGCAGCCAAGAAGCTAGCGGGGGGCCCGATATGACCGGGGAGCTGTTTTTT
NA,TRBV5-5,TRBJ2-1,14,NA,CASSLRDTYNEQFF,TGTGCCAGCAGCTTGCGGGACACCTACAATGAGCAGTTCTTC
NA,TRBV29-1,TRBJ2-2,15,NA,CSVDVGGTNTGELFF,TGCAGCGTTGATGTTGGGGGAACGAACACCGGGGAGCTGTTTTTT
NA,TRBV29-1,TRBJ2-3,14,TRBD2,CSVQLLTGGDTQYF,TGCAGCGTCCAGCTCTTGACGGGGGGGGATACGCAGTATTTT
NA,TRBV30,TRBJ2-7,14,TRBD2,CAWRPSGLAGAQYF,TGTGCCTGGAGGCCCTCGGGACTAGCGGGAGCGCAGTACTTC
NA,TRBV27,TRBJ2-1,15,NA,CASTRTYSSYNEQFF,TGTGCCAGCACTCGGACGTACAGCTCCTACAATGAGCAGTTCTTC
NA,TRBV2,TRBJ1-6,14,TRBD1,CASSEQGGHSPLHF,TGTGCCAGCAGTGAACAGGGGGGTCATTCACCCCTCCACTTT
NA,TRBV2,TRBJ1-2,14,TRBD1,CASSLTGEGYGYTF,TGTGCCAGCAGCCTGACAGGGGAGGGGTATGGCTACACCTTC
NA,TRBV6-5,TRBJ1-1,14,TRBD1,CASTPDRVNTEAFF,TGTGCCAGCACCCCGGACAGGGTGAACACTGAAGCTTTCTTT
NA,TRBV4-3,TRBJ2-5,14,TRBD1,CASSQGQGKETQYF,TGCGCCAGCAGCCAAGGACAGGGCAAAGAGACCCAGTACTTC
NA,TRBV12-5,TRBJ2-1,13,TRBD1,CASGQGANNEQFF,TGTGCTAGTGGACAGGGGGCCAACAATGAGCAGTTCTTC
NA,TRBV30,TRBJ2-5,12,NA,CAWTTLGNSQYF,TGTGCCTGGACTACCCTGGGAAATTCCCAGTACTTC
NA,TRBV5-1,TRBJ2-1,12,NA,CASSRIPGGWFF,TGCGCCAGCAGCCGGATCCCAGGAGGATGGTTCTTC
NA,TRBV7-2,TRBJ2-3,19,TRBD2,CASSLRTSGGAGSTDTQYF,TGTGCCAGCAGCTTACGGACTAGCGGGGGGGCGGGTAGCACAGATACGCAGTATTTT
once,TRBV11-3,TRBJ2-5,15,NA,CASSPTGAGPETQYF,TGTGCCAGCAGCCCAACGGGGGCAGGGCCAGAGACCCAGTACTTC
NA,TRBV5-1,TRBJ2-1,15,TRBD2,CASSYGLAGVDEQFF,TGCGCCAGCAGCTACGGACTAGCGGGAGTCGATGAGCAGTTCTTC
NA,TRBV27,TRBJ2-7,14,TRBD1,CASSHRDRAYEQYF,TGTGCCAGCAGTCACCGGGACAGGGCCTACGAGCAGTACTTC
NA,TRBV13,TRBJ2-5,16,TRBD2,CASSLSTSGGLVAQYF,TGTGCCAGCAGCTTATCTACTAGCGGGGGCCTTGTGGCCCAGTACTTC
NA,TRBV6-5,TRBJ1-2,15,TRBD1,CASSIPDRPSRGYTF,TGTGCCAGCAGTATACCGGACAGGCCCTCCAGGGGCTACACCTTC
many,TRBV24-1,TRBJ2-2,15,NA,CATSDLNGNTGELFF,TGTGCCACCAGTGATTTGAATGGGAACACCGGGGAGCTGTTTTTT
NA,TRBV27,TRBJ1-1,15,TRBD1,CASSLSDRGNTEAFF,TGTGCCAGCAGTTTATCGGACAGGGGGAACACTGAAGCTTTCTTT
few,TRBV2,TRBJ1-5,14,NA,CASSRYRDNQPQHF,TGTGCCAGCAGTCGATACAGGGACAATCAGCCCCAGCATTTT
once,TRBV10-2,TRBJ2-3,14,NA,CASSEWASADTQYF,TGCGCCAGCAGTGAGTGGGCTTCAGCAGATACGCAGTATTTT
once,TRBV18,TRBJ2-5,15,TRBD1,CASSPGGQGGETQYF,TGTGCCAGCTCACCGGGAGGACAGGGCGGGGAGACCCAGTACTTC
NA,TRBV7-8,TRBJ2-5,14,NA,CASSLVQTLETQYF,TGTGCCAGCAGCTTAGTGCAGACATTGGAGACCCAGTACTTC
NA,TRBV6-6,TRBJ2-7,16,TRBD2,CASSPPTSAVSYEQYF,TGTGCCAGCAGTCCCCCGACTAGCGCCGTCTCCTACGAGCAGTACTTC
NA,TRBV9,TRBJ1-2,13,NA,CASSPGGNYGYTF,TGTGCCAGCAGCCCCGGGGGTAACTATGGCTACACCTTC
NA,TRBV3-1/TRBV3-2,TRBJ1-2,17,NA,CASSQDRTLRVDYGYTF,TGTGCCAGCAGCCAAGATAGGACGCTCCGAGTAGACTATGGCTACACCTTC
NA,TRBV30,TRBJ1-4,13,NA,CAWRVVGGEKLFF,TGTGCCTGGAGGGTCGTGGGTGGGGAAAAACTGTTTTTT
NA,TRBV20-1,TRBJ2-6,13,NA,CSASLTGANVLTF,TGCAGTGCTAGTCTGACGGGGGCCAACGTCCTGACTTTC
NA,TRBV12-5,TRBJ2-7,14,NA,CASGLVPGFDEQYF,TGTGCTAGTGGTTTGGTACCAGGATTTGACGAGCAGTACTTC
NA,TRBV5-5,TRBJ1-6,14,TRBD1,CASSPDRFNSPLHF,TGTGCCAGCAGCCCGGACAGGTTTAATTCACCCCTCCACTTT
NA,TRBV7-2,TRBJ1-1,14,NA,CASSLGTVNTEAFF,TGTGCCAGCAGCTTAGGGACGGTGAACACTGAAGCTTTCTTT
NA,TRBV6-2/TRBV6-3,TRBJ1-4,13,NA,CASSADRDEKLFF,TGTGCCAGCAGTGCCGACCGGGACGAAAAACTGTTTTTT
NA,TRBV6-5,TRBJ1-2,15,NA,CASSYGLQNNYGYTF,TGTGCCAGCAGTTACGGTTTGCAGAACAACTATGGCTACACCTTC
NA,TRBV5-4,TRBJ2-7,14,NA,CASSPRDRPYEQYF,TGTGCCAGCAGCCCCCGGGACCGTCCCTACGAGCAGTACTTC
NA,TRBV3-1/TRBV3-2,TRBJ1-5,15,TRBD1,CASSHLTGRDQPQHF,TGTGCCAGCAGCCACTTGACAGGGAGGGATCAGCCCCAGCATTTT